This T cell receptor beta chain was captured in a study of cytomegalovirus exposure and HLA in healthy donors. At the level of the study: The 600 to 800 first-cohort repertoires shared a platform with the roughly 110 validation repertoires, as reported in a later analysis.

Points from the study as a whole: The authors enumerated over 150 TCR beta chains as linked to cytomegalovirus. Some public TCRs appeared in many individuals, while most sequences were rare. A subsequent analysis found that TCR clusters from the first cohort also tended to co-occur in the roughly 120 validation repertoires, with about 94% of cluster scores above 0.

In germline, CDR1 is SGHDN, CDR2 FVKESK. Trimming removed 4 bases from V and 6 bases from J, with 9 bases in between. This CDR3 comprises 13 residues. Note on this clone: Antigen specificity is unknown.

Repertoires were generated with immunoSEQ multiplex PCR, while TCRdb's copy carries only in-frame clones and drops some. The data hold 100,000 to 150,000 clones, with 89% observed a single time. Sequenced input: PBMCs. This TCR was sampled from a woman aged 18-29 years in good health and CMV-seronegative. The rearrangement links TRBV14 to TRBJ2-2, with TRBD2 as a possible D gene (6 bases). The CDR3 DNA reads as TGTGCCAGCAGCCCGCGACTAGCCGGGGAGCTGTTTTTT. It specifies CASSPRLAGELFF.